This TCR beta chain was profiled in a study of technical replicates of blood from a handful of donors. Trimming took off 4 bases at V and 2 bases at J, with 4 bases between the two ends. The germline V gene has CDR1 MNHEY and CDR2 SMNVEV (reference sequence). The CDR3 length is 12 residues. The table came from immunoSEQ multiplex PCR; TCRdb's copy has only in-frame clones and leaves some out. In the table there are approximately 75,000 clones, around 95% of which are singletons. Sequencing was done on a sample of T cells isolated from PBMCs. The V and J genes are TRBV27 and TRBJ2-3; no reliable D call. The receptor comes from a human donor in good health. DNA of the CDR3: TGTGCCAGCAGTTACAACACAGATACGCAGTATTTT. Translation: CASSYNTDTQYF.